Shown below are 10 T cell receptor beta chains from a single sample sequenced in a study of cytomegalovirus exposure and HLA in healthy donors. PCR primers comprised 60 Vbeta and 13 Jbeta primers. TCRdb's table, derived via immunoSEQ multiplex PCR, lists solely in-frame clones and lacks some. The table lists 150,000 to 200,000 clones, 82% of them singletons. The specimen sequenced was PBMCs. The receptors were sampled from a woman between 18 and 30 years old in good health and CMV-seronegative.

This chain uses TRBV5-5 with TRBJ2-7, with a weak D call TRBD1 (6 bases). In germline, CDR1 is SGHKS, CDR2 YYEKEE (reference sequence). The length of the CDR3 is 11 residues. Trimming shortened V by 1 base and J by 11 bases, and 10 bases separated the two germline ends. The CDR3, as DNA: TGTGCCAGCAGCTTGCTCCAGGGGAAGTACTTC. Its protein is CASSLLQGKYF.

This sequence joins TRBV5-8 and TRBJ1-1; D not resolved. Germline V CDR1 and CDR2: SGHTS, YDEGEE. This CDR3 has 14 residues. Trimming removed 5 bases from V and 5 bases from J, with 16 bases in between. CDR3 loop: CASRLSPTRTEAFF. CDR3 sequence (DNA): TGTGCCAGCAGATTAAGCCCCACTCGGACTGAAGCTTTCTTT.

The rearrangement links TRBV5-1 to TRBJ1-6; TRBD1 aligns across 8 bases. The CDR3 spans 15 residues. Germline V lookup: CDR1 SGHRS, CDR2 YFSETQ. With V trimmed by 5 bases and J by 5 bases, 6 bases remained unmatched. Written as DNA, the CDR3 is TGCGCCAGCAGGCAAACAGGGGGGCATAATTCACCCCTCCACTTT. Its protein is CASRQTGGHNSPLHF.

The gene calls are TRBV5-1 and TRBJ1-2; a weak D match, TRBD1 (5 bases). This CDR3 region has 16 residues. Per germline, CDR1 SGHRS and CDR2 YFSETQ. Trimming took off 1 base at V and 8 bases at J, with 21 bases between the two ends. CDR3 DNA: TGCGCCAGCAGCTTGCACTCAGGGCAGCCCGACGGGGGCTACACCTTC. Translated: CASSLHSGQPDGGYTF.

The chain is built from TRBV2 and TRBJ2-7, with D hard to call. CDR1 is SNHLY and CDR2 is FYNNEI in the germline V gene. V lost 4 bases and J 0 bases, leaving 4 bases between the germline ends. The CDR3 has 12 residues. The CDR3 region has the DNA TGTGCCAGCAGTGTCATCTCCTACGAGCAGTACTTC. Amino acids: CASSVISYEQYF. Filled out from reference TRBV2 and TRBJ2-7, the complete variable domain reads EPEVTQTPSHQVTQMGQEVILRCVPISNHLYFYWYRQILGQKVEFLVSFYNNEISEKSEIFDDQFSVERPDGSNFTLKIRSTKLEDSAMYFCASSVISYEQYFGPGTRLTVT.

V usage is TRBV30 and J usage is TRBJ1-4; TRBD1 matches 8 bases. The CDR3 is 16 residues long. Losses at the gene ends were 2 bases for V and 8 bases for J; bases not matched to a gene: 13. The V gene's germline CDR1 is GTSNPN and CDR2 SVGIG (reference sequence). This chain's CDR3 is CAWSLSFLGQGEKLFF. The CDR3 DNA reads TGTGCCTGGAGTCTCTCATTCTTAGGACAGGGCGAAAAACTGTTTTTT. The full variable domain, its missing parts supplied by reference TRBV30 and TRBJ1-4, is SQTIHQWPATLVQPVGSPLSLECTVEGTSNPNLYWYRQAAGRGLQLLFYSVGIGQISSEVPQNLSASRPQDRQFILSSKKLLLSDSGFYLCAWSLSFLGQGEKLFFGSGTQLSVL.

V is TRBV7-9 and J is TRBJ2-7; TRBD1 agrees at 8 bases. V lost 3 bases to trimming and J lost 7 bases; unmatched junction nucleotides: 11. This CDR3 is built from 15 residues. In germline, CDR1 is SEHNR, CDR2 FQNEAQ (reference sequence). The CDR3 DNA reads as TGTGCCAGCAGCTTTGAGCAGGGGGCGCGAATAGAGCAGTACTTC. Translation: CASSFEQGARIEQYF.

The chain combines TRBV29-1 with TRBJ2-1; 10 bases are a match to TRBD2. With 4 bases clipped from V and 5 bases from J, the junction kept 8 bases outside the gene matches. The CDR3 is 15 residues long. Germline-derived CDR1 and CDR2 are SQVTM and ANQGSEA. For the CDR3, the DNA is TGCAGCGTTGTGGGTACTAGCGGGGACCACAATGAGCAGTTCTTC. It translates to CSVVGTSGDHNEQFF.

V usage is TRBV7-9 and J usage is TRBJ1-2; D gene ambiguous. Germline values: CDR1 SEHNR, CDR2 FQNEAQ (reference sequence). CDR3 size: 12 residues. The V and J ends lost 3 bases and 4 bases respectively, with 6 bases between them. The CDR3 here is CASSFVAYGYTF. DNA for the CDR3: TGTGCCAGCAGCTTTGTGGCCTATGGCTACACCTTC.

The rearrangement uses TRBV2 and TRBJ1-2; tentatively, D is TRBD1 (6 bases). Per the germline V gene, CDR1 is SNHLY and CDR2 is FYNNEI. The CDR3 is 15 residues long. The V and J ends lost 6 bases and 6 bases respectively, with 20 bases between them. This chain's CDR3 is CASRVGQFRADGYTF. As DNA, the CDR3 is TGTGCCAGCAGAGTAGGACAGTTTAGGGCTGATGGCTACACCTTC. The variable domain in full, completed from reference TRBV2 and TRBJ1-2, reads EPEVTQTPSHQVTQMGQEVILRCVPISNHLYFYWYRQILGQKVEFLVSFYNNEISEKSEIFDDQFSVERPDGSNFTLKIRSTKLEDSAMYFCASRVGQFRADGYTFGSGTRLTVV.